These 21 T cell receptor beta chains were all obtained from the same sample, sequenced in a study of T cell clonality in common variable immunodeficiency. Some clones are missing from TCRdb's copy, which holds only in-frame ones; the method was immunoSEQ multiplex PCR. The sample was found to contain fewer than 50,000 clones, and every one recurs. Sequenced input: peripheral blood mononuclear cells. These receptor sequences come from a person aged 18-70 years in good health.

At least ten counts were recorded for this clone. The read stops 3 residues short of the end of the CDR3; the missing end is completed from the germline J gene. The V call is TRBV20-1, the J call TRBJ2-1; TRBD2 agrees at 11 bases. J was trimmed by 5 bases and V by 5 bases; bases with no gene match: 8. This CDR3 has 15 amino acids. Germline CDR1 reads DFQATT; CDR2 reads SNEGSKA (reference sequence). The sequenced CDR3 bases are TGCAGTGCTTACACCGGGACTAGCGGTAACAATGAG. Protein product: CSAYTGTSGNNE. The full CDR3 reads CSAYTGTSGNNEQFF.

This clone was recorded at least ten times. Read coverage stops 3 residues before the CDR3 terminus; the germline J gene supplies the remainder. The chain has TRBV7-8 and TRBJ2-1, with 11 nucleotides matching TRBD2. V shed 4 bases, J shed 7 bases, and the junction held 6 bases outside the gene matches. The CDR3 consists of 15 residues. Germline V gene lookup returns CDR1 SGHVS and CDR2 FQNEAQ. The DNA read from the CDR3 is TGTGCCAGCAGCTGGGCCGGGACTAGCGGAAATGAG. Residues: CASSWAGTSGNE. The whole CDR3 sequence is CASSWAGTSGNEQFF.

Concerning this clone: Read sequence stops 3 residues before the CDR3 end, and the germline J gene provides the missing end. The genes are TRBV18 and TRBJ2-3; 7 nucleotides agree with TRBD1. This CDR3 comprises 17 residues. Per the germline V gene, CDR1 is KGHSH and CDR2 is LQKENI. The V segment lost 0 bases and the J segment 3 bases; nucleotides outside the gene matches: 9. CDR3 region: CASSPPESGGETDTQYF. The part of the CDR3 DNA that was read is TGTGCCAGCTCACCACCGGAGTCAGGGGGTGAGACAGATACG.

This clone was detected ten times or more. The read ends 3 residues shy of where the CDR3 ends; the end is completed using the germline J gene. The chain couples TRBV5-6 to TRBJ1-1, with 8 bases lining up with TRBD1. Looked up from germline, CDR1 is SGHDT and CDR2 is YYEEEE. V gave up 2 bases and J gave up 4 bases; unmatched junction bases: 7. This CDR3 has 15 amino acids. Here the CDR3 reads CASSLWDRRGTEAFF. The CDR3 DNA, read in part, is TGTGCCAGCAGCTTATGGGACAGGAGGGGCACTGAA.

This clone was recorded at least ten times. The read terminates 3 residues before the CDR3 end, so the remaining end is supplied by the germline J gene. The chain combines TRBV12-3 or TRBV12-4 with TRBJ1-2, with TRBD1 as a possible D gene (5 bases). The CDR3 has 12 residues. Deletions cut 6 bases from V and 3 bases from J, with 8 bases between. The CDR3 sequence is CASRRGDYGYTF. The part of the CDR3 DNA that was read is TGTGCCAGCAGGAGGGGCGACTATGGC.

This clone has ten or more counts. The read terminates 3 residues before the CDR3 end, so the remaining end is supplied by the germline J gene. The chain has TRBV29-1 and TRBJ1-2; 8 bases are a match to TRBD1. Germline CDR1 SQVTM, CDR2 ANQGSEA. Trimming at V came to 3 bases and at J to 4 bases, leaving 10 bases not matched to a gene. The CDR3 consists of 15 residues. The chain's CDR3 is CSVEDPGGWSYGYTF. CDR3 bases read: TGCAGCGTTGAGGACCCAGGGGGCTGGAGCTATGGC.

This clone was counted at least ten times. The CDR3 DNA, read in part, is TGCAGTGCTAGGGACTACCAAATTCAGACTGAA. Translation gives CSARDYQIQTE. The full CDR3 protein is CSARDYQIQTEAFF. The chain couples TRBV20-1 to TRBJ1-1; D unresolved. Read data end 3 residues before the CDR3 end; the end is taken from the germline J gene. CDR1 DFQATT and CDR2 SNEGSKA come from the germline V gene (reference sequence). V lost 3 bases and J 5 bases, leaving 16 bases between the germline ends. The CDR3 totals 14 residues.

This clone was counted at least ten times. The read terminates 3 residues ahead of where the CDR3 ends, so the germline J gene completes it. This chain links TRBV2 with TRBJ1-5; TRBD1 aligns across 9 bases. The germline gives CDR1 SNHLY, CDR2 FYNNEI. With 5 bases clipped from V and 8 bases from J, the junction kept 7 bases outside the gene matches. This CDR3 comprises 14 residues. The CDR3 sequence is CASSQGQGQEPQHF. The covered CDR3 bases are TGTGCCAGCAGTCAAGGACAGGGGCAGGAGCCC. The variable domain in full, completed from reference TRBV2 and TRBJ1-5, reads EPEVTQTPSHQVTQMGQEVILRCVPISNHLYFYWYRQILGQKVEFLVSFYNNEISEKSEIFDDQFSVERPDGSNFTLKIRSTKLEDSAMYFCASSQGQGQEPQHFGDGTRLSIL.

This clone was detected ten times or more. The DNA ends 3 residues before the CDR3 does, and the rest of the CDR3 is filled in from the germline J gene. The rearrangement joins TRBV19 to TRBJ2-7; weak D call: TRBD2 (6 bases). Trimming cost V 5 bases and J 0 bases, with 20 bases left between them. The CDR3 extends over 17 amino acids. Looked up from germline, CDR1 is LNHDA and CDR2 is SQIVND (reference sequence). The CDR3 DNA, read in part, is TGTGCCAGTAGTGCCGGACTACTGTTCCAAAACTCCTACGAG. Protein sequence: CASSAGLLFQNSYE. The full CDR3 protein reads CASSAGLLFQNSYEQYF.

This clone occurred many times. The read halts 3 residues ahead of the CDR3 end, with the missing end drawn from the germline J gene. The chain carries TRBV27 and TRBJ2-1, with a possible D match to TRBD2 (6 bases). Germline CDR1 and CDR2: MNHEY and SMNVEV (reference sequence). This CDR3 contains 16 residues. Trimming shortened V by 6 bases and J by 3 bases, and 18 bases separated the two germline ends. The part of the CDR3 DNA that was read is TGTGCCAGCAGCCCCTTCGCGGGACTCCACTACAATGAG. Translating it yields CASSPFAGLHYNE. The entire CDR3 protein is CASSPFAGLHYNEQFF.

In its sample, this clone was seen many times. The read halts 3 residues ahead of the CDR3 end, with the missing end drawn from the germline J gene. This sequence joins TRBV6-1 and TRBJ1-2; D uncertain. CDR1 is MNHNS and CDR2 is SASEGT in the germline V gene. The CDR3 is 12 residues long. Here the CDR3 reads CASSEEISGYTF. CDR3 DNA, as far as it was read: TGTGCCAGCAGTGAAGAAATTTCGGGC.

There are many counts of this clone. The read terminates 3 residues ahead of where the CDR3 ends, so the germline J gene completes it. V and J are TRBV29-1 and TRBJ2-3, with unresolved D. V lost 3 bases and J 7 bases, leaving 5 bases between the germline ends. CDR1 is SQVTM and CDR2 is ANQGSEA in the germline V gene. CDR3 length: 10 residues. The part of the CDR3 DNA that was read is TGCAGCGTTGACATGTATACG. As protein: CSVDMYT. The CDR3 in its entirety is CSVDMYTQYF.

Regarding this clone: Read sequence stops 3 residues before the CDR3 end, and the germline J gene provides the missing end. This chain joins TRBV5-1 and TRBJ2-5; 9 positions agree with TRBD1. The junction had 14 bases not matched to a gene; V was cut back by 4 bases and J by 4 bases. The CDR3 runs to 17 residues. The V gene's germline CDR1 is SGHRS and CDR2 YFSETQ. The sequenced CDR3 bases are TGCGCCAGCAGCATAGGGACAGGGCGGACTGGGCGAGAGACC. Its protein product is CASSIGTGRTGRET. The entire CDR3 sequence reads CASSIGTGRTGRETQYF.

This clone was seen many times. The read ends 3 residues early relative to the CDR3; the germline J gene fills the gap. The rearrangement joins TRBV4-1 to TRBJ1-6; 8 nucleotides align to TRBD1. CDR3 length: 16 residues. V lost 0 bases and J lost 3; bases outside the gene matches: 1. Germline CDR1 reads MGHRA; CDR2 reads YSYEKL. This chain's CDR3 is CASSQETGVYNSPLHF. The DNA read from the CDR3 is TGCGCCAGCAGCCAAGAGACAGGGGTCTATAATTCACCC.

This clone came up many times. CDR3 bases read: TGCAGTGTCCCGGGACAGGGTAACACTGAA. Protein sequence: CSVPGQGNTE. The whole CDR3 protein reads CSVPGQGNTEAFF. The chain joins TRBV20-1 to TRBJ1-1; 9 nucleotides align to TRBD1. The CDR3 end falls 3 residues outside the read, so it is completed with the germline J gene. CDR3 length: 13 residues. The J segment lost 2 bases and the V segment lost 7 bases, leaving 5 bases of the junction unmatched. Germline V CDR1 and CDR2: DFQATT, SNEGSKA (reference sequence).

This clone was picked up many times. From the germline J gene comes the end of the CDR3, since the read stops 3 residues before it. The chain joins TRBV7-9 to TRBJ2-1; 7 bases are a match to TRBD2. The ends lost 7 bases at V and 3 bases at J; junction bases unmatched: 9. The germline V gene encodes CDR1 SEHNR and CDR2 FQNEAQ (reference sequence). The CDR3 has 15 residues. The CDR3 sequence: CASIRSGTNYNEQFF. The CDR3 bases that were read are TGTGCCAGCATCAGATCCGGGACTAACTACAATGAG.

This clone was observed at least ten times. CDR3 DNA, as far as it was read: TGTGCCAGCAGTGTAGACGCAGGCACCGGGGAG. Translated, it gives CASSVDAGTGE. The CDR3 as a whole reads CASSVDAGTGELFF. V gene TRBV6-4 combines with J gene TRBJ2-2; D is ambiguous. The read ends 3 residues before the CDR3 terminus; that terminus is restored from the germline J gene. The CDR3 contains 14 residues. Trimming left V 4 bases short and J 4 bases short, with 10 bases between. From germline, CDR1 is MRHNA and CDR2 SNTAGT.

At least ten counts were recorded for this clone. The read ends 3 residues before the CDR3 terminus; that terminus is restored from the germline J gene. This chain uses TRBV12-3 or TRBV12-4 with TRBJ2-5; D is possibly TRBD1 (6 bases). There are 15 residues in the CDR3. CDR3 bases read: TGTGCCAGCAGTTCCCTCTTAGGACAGAAGAGAACC. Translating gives CASSSLLGQKRT. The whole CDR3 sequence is CASSSLLGQKRTQYF.

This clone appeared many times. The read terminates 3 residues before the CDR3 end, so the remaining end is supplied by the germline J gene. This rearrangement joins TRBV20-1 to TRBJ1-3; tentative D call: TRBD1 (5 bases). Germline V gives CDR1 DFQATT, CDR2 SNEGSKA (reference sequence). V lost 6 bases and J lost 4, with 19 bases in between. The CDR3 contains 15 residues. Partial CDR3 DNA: TGCAGTGCGCAAGATGTAAAGGGGCAAGGAAACACC. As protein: CSAQDVKGQGNT. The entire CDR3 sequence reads CSAQDVKGQGNTIYF.

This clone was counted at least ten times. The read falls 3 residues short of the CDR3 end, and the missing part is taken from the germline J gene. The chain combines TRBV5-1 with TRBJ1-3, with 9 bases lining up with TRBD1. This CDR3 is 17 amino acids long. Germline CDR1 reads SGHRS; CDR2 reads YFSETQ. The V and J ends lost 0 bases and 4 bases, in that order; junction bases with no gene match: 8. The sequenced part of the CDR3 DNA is TGCGCCAGCAGCTTGGGACTTTCGGGGACAGGGGGAAACACC. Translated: CASSLGLSGTGGNT. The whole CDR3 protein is CASSLGLSGTGGNTIYF.

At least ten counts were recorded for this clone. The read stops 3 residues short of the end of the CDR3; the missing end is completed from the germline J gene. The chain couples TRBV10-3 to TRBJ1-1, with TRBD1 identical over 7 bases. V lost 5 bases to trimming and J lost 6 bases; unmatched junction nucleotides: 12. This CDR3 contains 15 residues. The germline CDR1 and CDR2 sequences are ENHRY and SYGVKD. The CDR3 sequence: CAISIRDSPVSEAFF. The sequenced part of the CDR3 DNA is TGTGCCATCAGTATCCGGGACAGCCCAGTCTCTGAA.